A single sample gave rise to the 26 T cell receptor beta chains below, sequenced in a study of somatic mutations in cytotoxic T cells in rheumatoid arthritis (dated by TCRdb to about 2017). Library generation was performed with the immunoSEQ multiplex PCR assay. This is the immuneACCESS table as TCRdb keeps it, with only in-frame sequences that have V and J called. A part of the clones is gone; compared with another copy, unresolved V genes explain less than half, and the rest is unexplained. Here the sample has about 6,700 clones; approximately 81% occur a single time. The ten largest clones capture under 45% of the sample. The material sequenced was CD8+ T cells sorted from blood. These TCRs come from a woman aged 55 to 70 in good health.

This clone was counted once. The chain links TRBV7-8 to TRBJ1-1; 8 nucleotides align to TRBD1. CDR1 is SGHVS and CDR2 is FQNEAQ in the germline V gene. V lost 1 base to trimming and J lost 5 bases; unmatched junction nucleotides: 6. This CDR3 has 15 residues. The CDR3 DNA reads TGTGCCAGCAGCTTAGTCAGGGGGCGAGGGACTGAAGCTTTCTTT. It codes for CASSLVRGRGTEAFF.

The genes are TRBV7-8 and TRBJ2-7; D is possibly TRBD2 (6 bases). CDR1 SGHVS and CDR2 FQNEAQ come from the germline V gene. CDR3 length: 16 residues. V lost 3 bases and J lost 0, with 15 bases in between. The CDR3 sequence: CASSLAGTVSSYEQYF. Here the CDR3 DNA reads TGTGCCAGCAGCTTGGCCGGGACTGTGAGCTCCTACGAGCAGTACTTC. Filled out from reference TRBV7-8 and TRBJ2-7, the complete variable domain reads GAGVSQSPRYKVAKRGQDVALRCDPISGHVSLFWYQQALGQGPEFLTYFQNEAQLDKSGLPSDRFFAERPEGSVSTLKIQRTQQEDSAVYLCASSLAGTVSSYEQYFGPGTRLTVT.

The CDR3 sequence is CASSFGLASRNEQFF. CDR3 coding DNA: TGTGCCAGCAGTTTCGGACTAGCGTCCCGGAATGAGCAGTTCTTC. This chain uses TRBV6-6 with TRBJ2-1; 9 bases fit TRBD2. J gave up 7 bases and V 4 bases, and 8 bases lay outside the gene matches. CDR1 and CDR2 (germline): MNHNY, SVGAGI (reference sequence). The CDR3 runs 15 residues.

DNA of the CDR3: TGTGCCAGCAGGGACAGGGACGGCACTGAAGCTTTCTTT. It translates to CASRDRDGTEAFF. The chain links TRBV6-6 to TRBJ1-1, with TRBD1 matching over 8 bases. J lost 4 bases, V lost 6 bases, and 4 bases had no gene match. This CDR3 has 13 residues. Germline V gene sequence: CDR1 MNHNY, CDR2 SVGAGI (reference sequence).

The CDR3 region has the DNA TGCGCCAGCAGCTTGAGGGAGGTTCCCACCTACGAGCAGTACTTC. It is translated as CASSLREVPTYEQYF. The gene calls are TRBV5-1 and TRBJ2-7; a weak D match, TRBD2 (6 bases). Deletions cut 1 base from V and 2 bases from J, with 13 bases between. Germline-derived CDR1 and CDR2 are SGHRS and YFSETQ. This CDR3 spans 15 amino acids.

The rearrangement uses TRBV19 and TRBJ2-7; 12 bases are shared with TRBD2. Germline trimming cut 6 bases from V and 2 bases from J; bases unmatched to any gene: 8. The germline V gene has CDR1 LNHDA and CDR2 SQIVND (reference sequence). CDR3 size: 16 residues. The CDR3 DNA sequence: TGTGCCAGTAGAAGTCCGACTAGCGGGAGTACCTACGAGCAGTACTTC. As protein: CASRSPTSGSTYEQYF.

V is TRBV11-1 and J is TRBJ2-3; possible D gene TRBD2, 5 bases. The CDR3 covers 13 residues. Germline CDR1 and CDR2: SGHAT and FQDESV (reference sequence). V dropped 2 bases and J dropped 11 bases, with 14 bases sitting between them. In DNA form, the CDR3 reads TGTGCCAGCAGCTTATTCGAACAAGAGGGGCAGTATTTT. Encoded protein: CASSLFEQEGQYF.

The V gene is TRBV7-9, the J gene TRBJ2-3; maybe TRBD2 (6 bases). V lost 2 bases, J lost 0 bases, and 9 bases lay in between. Germline V gene sequence: CDR1 SEHNR, CDR2 FQNEAQ (reference sequence). This CDR3 region has 15 residues. Here the CDR3 reads CASSLHGTSTDTQYF. The CDR3 DNA reads TGTGCCAGCAGCTTACACGGGACTAGCACAGATACGCAGTATTTT.

The V and J genes are TRBV5-6 and TRBJ1-2, with 9 nucleotides matching TRBD1. This CDR3 comprises 13 residues. Germline CDR1 is SGHDT and CDR2 is YYEEEE. V shed 4 bases, J shed 7 bases, and the junction held 5 bases outside the gene matches. The CDR3 loop reads CASSAGTGFGYTF. The CDR3 region has the DNA TGTGCCAGCAGCGCCGGGACAGGGTTTGGCTACACCTTC.

The chain links TRBV4-3 to TRBJ2-5; D is perhaps TRBD1 (6 bases). This CDR3 contains 15 residues. CDR1 is LGHNA and CDR2 is YSLEER in the germline V gene. The ends were cut back, 3 bases at V and 5 bases at J, with 16 bases in the middle. The CDR3 reads CASSQDPGAWETQYF. CDR3 nucleotide sequence: TGCGCCAGCAGCCAGGATCCAGGGGCGTGGGAGACCCAGTACTTC.

This clone came up a few times. The rearrangement links TRBV4-1 to TRBJ2-7; possibly TRBD2 for D (5 bases). This CDR3 region has 13 residues. Germline V gene lookup returns CDR1 MGHRA and CDR2 YSYEKL. The V and J ends lost 3 bases and 6 bases respectively, with 12 bases between them. The CDR3 nucleotides read TGCGCCAGCAGCCAGGAGGCAGCTTCCGAGCAGTACTTC. Its translation: CASSQEAASEQYF.

The J gene is TRBJ1-3, the V gene TRBV9; D possibly corresponds to TRBD1 (5 bases). The CDR3 is made up of 17 amino acids. With 0 bases removed from V and 0 bases from J, the gap between germline ends came to 13 bases. CDR1 is SGDLS and CDR2 is YYNGEE in the germline V gene. CDR3 region: CASSVEDRTFSGNTIYF. As DNA, the CDR3 is TGTGCCAGCAGCGTAGAAGACAGAACATTCTCTGGAAACACCATATATTTT.

This clone was counted between two and nine times. The chain recombines TRBV27 with TRBJ1-1; TRBD1 aligns across 10 bases. The V segment lost 5 bases and the J segment 5 bases; nucleotides outside the gene matches: 8. The CDR3 totals 15 residues. The germline gives CDR1 MNHEY, CDR2 SMNVEV (reference sequence). The CDR3 nucleotides read TGTGCCAGCAGTCCCTGGACAGGGGGTGATACTGAAGCTTTCTTT. Residues: CASSPWTGGDTEAFF.

The gene calls are TRBV6-1 and TRBJ2-3; TRBD1 is a possible D gene (5 bases). The germline V and J ends were trimmed by 5 bases and 3 bases, with 12 bases remaining between them. In germline, CDR1 is MNHNS, CDR2 SASEGT. The CDR3 covers 14 residues. The CDR3 region has the DNA TGTGCCAGCAGTTCGGGTAGGACAACAGATACGCAGTATTTT. It codes for CASSSGRTTDTQYF.

The genes are TRBV6-5 and TRBJ2-7, with unresolved D. V was cut by 2 bases and J by 1 base, with 9 bases left in between. This CDR3 is 14 amino acids long. Germline V gives CDR1 MNHEY, CDR2 SVGAGI. Here the CDR3 DNA reads TGTGCCAGCAGTTACCAAGAGGAATCCTACGAGCAGTACTTC. It translates to CASSYQEESYEQYF.

For the CDR3, the DNA is TGTGCCAGCAGCCCCGGGGCTCACAGGGTTCAAGAGACCCAGTACTTC. This translates into CASSPGAHRVQETQYF. The genes are TRBV11-3 and TRBJ2-5, with a possible D match to TRBD1 (6 bases). CDR3 size: 16 residues. V lost 5 bases to trimming and J lost 2 bases, with 18 bases between them. From germline, CDR1 is SGHNT and CDR2 YENEEA. Full variable domain (remainder filled in from reference TRBV11-3 and TRBJ2-5): EAGVVQSPRYKIIEKKQPVAFWCNPISGHNTLYWYLQNLGQGPELLIRYENEEAVDDSQLPKDRFSAERLKGVDSTLKIQPAELGDSAVYLCASSPGAHRVQETQYFGPGTRLLVL.

This clone was counted between two and nine times. The chain combines TRBV9 with TRBJ1-1; D ambiguous. Germline lookup yields CDR1 SGDLS and CDR2 YYNGEE. The CDR3 spans 12 residues. Trimming removed 1 base at V and 6 bases at J, with 7 bases between. CDR3 sequence (DNA): TGTGCCAGCAGCGTACTCGGGTCTGAAGCTTTCTTT. Residues: CASSVLGSEAFF. Drawing the rest from reference TRBV9 and TRBJ1-1, the complete variable domain is DSGVTQTPKHLITATGQRVTLRCSPRSGDLSVYWYQQSLDQGLQFLIQYYNGEERAKGNILERFSAQQFPDLHSELNLSSLELGDSALYFCASSVLGSEAFFGQGTRLTVV.

This clone was found a few times. The chain employs TRBV9 and TRBJ1-2; D unclear. The V end lost 4 bases, the J end lost 7 bases, and 14 bases lay between the germline ends. Germline CDR1 reads SGDLS; CDR2 reads YYNGEE. The CDR3 loop spans 13 amino acids. In nucleotides, the CDR3 is TGTGCCAGCAGCTCGCAGCAGACATCTGGCTACACCTTC. This translates into CASSSQQTSGYTF.

The chain combines TRBV28 with TRBJ2-5, with 12 bases identical to TRBD2. The J call may be incorrect, as the DNA end agrees better with TRBJ2-7. In germline, CDR1 is MDHEN, CDR2 SYDVKM. This CDR3 is 15 amino acids long. As DNA, the CDR3 is TGTGCCAGCAGTTTATTGACTAGCGGGAGCTACGAGCAGTACTTC. Protein sequence: CASSLLTSGSYEQYF.

The sample holds a few counts of this clone. V gene TRBV5-6 combines with J gene TRBJ2-1, with a weak D call TRBD1 (5 bases). V was pared by 5 bases and J by 4 bases, with 22 bases between. The CDR3 has 17 residues. Germline V gene data show CDR1 as SGHDT and CDR2 as YYEEEE. CDR3 amino acids: CASSSSPAGIHYNEQFF. DNA for the CDR3: TGTGCCAGCAGTTCTTCCCCGGCAGGGATTCATTACAATGAGCAGTTCTTC.

This rearrangement joins TRBV19 to TRBJ2-1; TRBD2 aligns across 10 bases. The germline CDR1 and CDR2 sequences are LNHDA and SQIVND (reference sequence). V lost 2 bases, J lost 6 bases, and 4 bases stayed unmatched. There are 15 residues in the CDR3. The CDR3: CASSIRTSGLNEQFF. Here the CDR3 DNA reads TGTGCCAGTAGTATAAGGACTAGCGGTCTCAATGAGCAGTTCTTC.

The chain carries TRBV21-1 and TRBJ2-3; the DNA was not compared with TRBD2, the D call given in the table. TRBV21-1 is annotated as a pseudogene. This CDR3 spans 15 amino acids. CDR3 DNA: TGTGCCAGCAGCAAATGCGGGGGGCGCGCAGATACGCAGTATTTT. This gives the protein CASSKCGGRADTQYF.

CDR3 DNA sequence: TGCGCCAGCAGCCAAGGGTGGGCTAGCGGGGGGTCGGAGGAGCAGTACTTC. Its translation: CASSQGWASGGSEEQYF. This chain joins TRBV4-1 and TRBJ2-7, with 11 nucleotides matching TRBD2. The CDR3 is 17 residues long. Germline V CDR1 and CDR2: MGHRA, YSYEKL. The junction had 12 bases not matched to a gene; V was cut back by 1 base and J by 7 bases.

The V gene is TRBV7-6, the J gene TRBJ1-3; TRBD1 might be the D (5 bases). CDR1 and CDR2 from the germline V gene are SGHVS and FNYEAQ. V dropped 1 base and J dropped 2 bases, with 9 bases sitting between them. The CDR3 is 15 amino acids. The CDR3 coding sequence is TGTGCCAGCAGCTTAGGGGGCGGTCCTGGAAACACCATATATTTT. Translating it yields CASSLGGGPGNTIYF.

The gene calls are TRBV6-4 and TRBJ2-3; perhaps TRBD1 as D (6 bases). CDR3 length equals 15 residues. Trimming removed 2 bases from V and 1 base from J, with 10 bases in between. Germline V CDR1 and CDR2: MRHNA, SNTAGT. The CDR3 coding sequence is TGTGCCAGCAGTGACCCTCGACAGGGCACAGATACGCAGTATTTT. This encodes CASSDPRQGTDTQYF.

The chain is built from TRBV27 and TRBJ2-3, with TRBD1 matching over 8 bases. This CDR3 contains 15 residues. The trim removed 5 bases at V and 3 bases at J, leaving 7 bases unmatched. The germline CDR1 and CDR2 sequences are MNHEY and SMNVEV (reference sequence). Here the CDR3 reads CASSARTGKTDTQYF. CDR3 sequence (DNA): TGTGCCAGCAGTGCCCGGACAGGGAAGACAGATACGCAGTATTTT.